The 3 T cell receptor beta chains below come from one sample, sequenced in a study of regulatory T cells in long-lasting Graves disease. Time point defined: persistent/refractory GD, antithyroid drugs over 5 years with positive TRAb. PBMC-extracted RNA yielded the TCR library. Building of the TCR beta libraries involved iRepertoire HTBI primers and Arm-PCR of CDR3 regions. One entry per CDR3 protein, called by TCRdb with MiXCR from the multiplex PCR reads. Of 350,000 to 450,000 distinct CDR3 sequences in the sample, around 21% were seen once. This sample comprised peripheral blood mononuclear cells (PBMCs), obtained when the disease was refractory, from a patient treated with antithyroid drugs. All receptors derive from a female donor with Graves disease.

The chain joins TRBV12-3 or TRBV12-4 to TRBJ2-3; D perhaps matches TRBD1 (5 bases). V lost 5 bases, J lost 0 bases, and 12 bases lay in between. This CDR3 has 15 amino acids. The CDR3 nucleotides are TGTGCCAGCAGTCCGAGACAGCCGAGCACAGATACGCAGTATTTT. Translation gives CASSPRQPSTDTQYF.

V and J are TRBV5-1 and TRBJ2-5; 7 nucleotides line up with TRBD2. The ends lost 4 bases at V and 5 bases at J; junction bases unmatched: 11. The CDR3 spans 15 residues. Germline V gene sequence: CDR1 SGHRS, CDR2 YFSETQ. The CDR3 loop is CASSPGTNDWETQYF. CDR3 in DNA: TGCGCCAGCAGCCCCGGGACTAACGATTGGGAGACCCAGTACTTC. Full variable domain (remainder filled in from reference TRBV5-1 and TRBJ2-5): KAGVTQTPRYLIKTRGQQVTLSCSPISGHRSVSWYQQTPGQGLQFLFEYFSETQRNKGNFPGRFSGRQFSNSRSEMNVSTLELGDSALYLCASSPGTNDWETQYFGPGTRLLVL.

The chain links TRBV11-3 to TRBJ2-7; TRBD2 agrees at 7 bases. Per germline, CDR1 SGHNT and CDR2 YENEEA. The CDR3 totals 16 residues. Trimming removed 6 bases from V and 6 bases from J; junction bases left unmatched: 17. The DNA of the CDR3 is TGTGCCAGCAGGTGGGACGGGAGCGGGATGCATCGCGAGCAGTACTTC. It yields the protein CASRWDGSGMHREQYF.